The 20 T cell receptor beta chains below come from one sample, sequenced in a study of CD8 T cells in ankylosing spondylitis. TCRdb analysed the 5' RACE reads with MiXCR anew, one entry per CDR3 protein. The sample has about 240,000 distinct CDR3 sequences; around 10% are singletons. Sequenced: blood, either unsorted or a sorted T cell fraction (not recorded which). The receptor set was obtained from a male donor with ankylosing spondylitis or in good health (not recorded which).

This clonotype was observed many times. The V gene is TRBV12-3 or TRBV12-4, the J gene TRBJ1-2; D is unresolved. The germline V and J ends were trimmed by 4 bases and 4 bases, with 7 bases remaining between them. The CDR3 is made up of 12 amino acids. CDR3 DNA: TGTGCCAGCAGTTCCAGCCTCTATGGCTACACCTTC. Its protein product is CASSSSLYGYTF.

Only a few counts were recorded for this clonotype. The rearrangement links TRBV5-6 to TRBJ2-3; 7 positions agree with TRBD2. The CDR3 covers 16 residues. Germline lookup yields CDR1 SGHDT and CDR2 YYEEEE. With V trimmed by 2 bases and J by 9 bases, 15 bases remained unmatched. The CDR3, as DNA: TGTGCCAGCAGCTTTCGAACTAGCGCGTCTCGGGGGACGCAGTATTTT. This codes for CASSFRTSASRGTQYF.

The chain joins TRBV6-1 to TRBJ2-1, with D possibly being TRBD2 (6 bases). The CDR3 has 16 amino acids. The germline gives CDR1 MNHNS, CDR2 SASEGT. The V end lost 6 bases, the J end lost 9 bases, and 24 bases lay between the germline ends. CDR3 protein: CASRTYRETNDPEQFF. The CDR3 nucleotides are TGTGCCAGCAGGACGTACCGGGAGACTAACGATCCTGAGCAGTTCTTC.

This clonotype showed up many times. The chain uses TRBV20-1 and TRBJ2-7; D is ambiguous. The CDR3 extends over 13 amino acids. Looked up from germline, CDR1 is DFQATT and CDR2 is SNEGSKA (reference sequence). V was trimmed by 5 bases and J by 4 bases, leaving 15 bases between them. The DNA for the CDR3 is TGCAGTGCTCTTCCGAGACGGCGGTACGAGCAGTACTTC. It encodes CSALPRRRYEQYF.

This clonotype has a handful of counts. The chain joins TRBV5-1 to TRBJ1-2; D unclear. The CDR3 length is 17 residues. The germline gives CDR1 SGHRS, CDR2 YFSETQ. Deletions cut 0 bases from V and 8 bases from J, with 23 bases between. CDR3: CASSLDTAGGGMGGYTF. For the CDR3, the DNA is TGCGCCAGCAGCTTGGATACCGCAGGAGGAGGTATGGGCGGCTACACCTTC.

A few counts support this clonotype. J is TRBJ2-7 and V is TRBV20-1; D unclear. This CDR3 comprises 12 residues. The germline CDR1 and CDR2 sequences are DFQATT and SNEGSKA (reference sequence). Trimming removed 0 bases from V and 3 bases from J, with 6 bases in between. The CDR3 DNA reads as TGCAGTGCTAGAGACGGTAACTACGAGCAGTACTTC. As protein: CSARDGNYEQYF.

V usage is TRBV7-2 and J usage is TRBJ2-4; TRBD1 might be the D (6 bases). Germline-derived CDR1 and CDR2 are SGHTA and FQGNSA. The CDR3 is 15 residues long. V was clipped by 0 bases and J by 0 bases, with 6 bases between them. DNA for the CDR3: TGTGCCAGCAGCTTAGCAGGGGGAGCCAAAAACATTCAGTACTTC. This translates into CASSLAGGAKNIQYF.

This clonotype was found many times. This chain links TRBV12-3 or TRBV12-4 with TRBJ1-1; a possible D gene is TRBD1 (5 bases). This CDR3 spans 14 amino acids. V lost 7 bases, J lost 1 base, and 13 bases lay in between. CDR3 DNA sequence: TGTGCCAGCAACTCCGATACAGGGAACACTGAAGCTTTCTTT. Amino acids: CASNSDTGNTEAFF.

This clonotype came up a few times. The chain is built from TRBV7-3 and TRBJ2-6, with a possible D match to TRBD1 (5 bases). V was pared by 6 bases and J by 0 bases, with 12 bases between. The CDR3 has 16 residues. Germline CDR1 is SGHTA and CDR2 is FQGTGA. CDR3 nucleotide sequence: TGTGCCAGCAGGTCAAGACAGAGCTCTGGGGCCAACGTCCTGACTTTC. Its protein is CASRSRQSSGANVLTF.

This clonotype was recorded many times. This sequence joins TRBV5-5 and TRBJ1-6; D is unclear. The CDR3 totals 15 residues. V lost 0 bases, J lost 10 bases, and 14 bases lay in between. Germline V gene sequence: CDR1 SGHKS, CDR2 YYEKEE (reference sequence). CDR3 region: CASSLGVTGSSPLHF. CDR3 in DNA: TGTGCCAGCAGCTTGGGGGTGACCGGGAGCTCACCCCTCCACTTT.

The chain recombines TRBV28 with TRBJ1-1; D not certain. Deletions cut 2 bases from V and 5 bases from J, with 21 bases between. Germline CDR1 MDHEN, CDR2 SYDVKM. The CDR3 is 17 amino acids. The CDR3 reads CASSLRRKGAFGTEAFF. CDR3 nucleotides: TGTGCCAGCAGTTTAAGACGGAAAGGTGCGTTCGGAACTGAAGCTTTCTTT.

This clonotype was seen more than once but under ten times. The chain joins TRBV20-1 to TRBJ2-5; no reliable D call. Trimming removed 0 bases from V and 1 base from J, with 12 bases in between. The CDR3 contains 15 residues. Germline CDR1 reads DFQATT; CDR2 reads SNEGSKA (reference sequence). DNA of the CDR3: TGCAGTGCTAGAGATAGGCACAGCACCCAAGAGACCCAGTACTTC. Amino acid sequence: CSARDRHSTQETQYF.

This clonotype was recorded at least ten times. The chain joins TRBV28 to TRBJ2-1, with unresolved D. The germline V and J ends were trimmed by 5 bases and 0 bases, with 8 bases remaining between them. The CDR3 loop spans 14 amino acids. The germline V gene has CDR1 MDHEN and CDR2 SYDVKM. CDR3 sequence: CASSSASSYNEQFF. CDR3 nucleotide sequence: TGTGCCAGCAGTAGCGCAAGCTCCTACAATGAGCAGTTCTTC. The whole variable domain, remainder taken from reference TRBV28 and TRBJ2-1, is DVKVTQSSRYLVKRTGEKVFLECVQDMDHENMFWYRQDPGLGLRLIYFSYDVKMKEKGDIPEGYSVSREKKERFSLILESASTNQTSMYLCASSSASSYNEQFFGPGTRLTVL.

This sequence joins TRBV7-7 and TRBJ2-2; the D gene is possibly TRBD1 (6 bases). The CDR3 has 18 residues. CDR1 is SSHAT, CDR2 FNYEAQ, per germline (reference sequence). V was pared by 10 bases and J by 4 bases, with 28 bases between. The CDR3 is CATTQPPGDQTITGELFF. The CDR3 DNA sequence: TGTGCCACCACACAACCCCCAGGGGACCAAACAATCACCGGGGAGCTGTTTTTT.

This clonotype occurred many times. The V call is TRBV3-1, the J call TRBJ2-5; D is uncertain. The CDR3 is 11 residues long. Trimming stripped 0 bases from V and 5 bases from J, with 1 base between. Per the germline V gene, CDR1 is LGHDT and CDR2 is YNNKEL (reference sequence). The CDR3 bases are TGTGCCAGCAGCCAAGACGAGACCCAGTACTTC. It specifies CASSQDETQYF.

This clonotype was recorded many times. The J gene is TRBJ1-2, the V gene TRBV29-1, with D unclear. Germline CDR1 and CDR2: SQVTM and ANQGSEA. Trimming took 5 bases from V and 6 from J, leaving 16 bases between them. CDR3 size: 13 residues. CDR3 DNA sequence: TGCAGCGTTTCATCGGCAGGCTTGGATGGCTACACCTTC. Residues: CSVSSAGLDGYTF.

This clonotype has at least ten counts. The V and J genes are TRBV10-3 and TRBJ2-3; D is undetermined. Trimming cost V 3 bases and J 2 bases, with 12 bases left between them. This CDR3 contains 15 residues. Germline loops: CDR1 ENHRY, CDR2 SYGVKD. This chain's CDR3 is CAISELDRSTDTQYF. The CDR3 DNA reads TGTGCCATCAGTGAATTAGACCGATCCACAGATACGCAGTATTTT.

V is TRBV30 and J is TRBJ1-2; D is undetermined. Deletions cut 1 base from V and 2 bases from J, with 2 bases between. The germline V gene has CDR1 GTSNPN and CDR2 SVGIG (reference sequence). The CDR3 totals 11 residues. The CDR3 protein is CAWSANYGYTF. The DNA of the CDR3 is TGTGCCTGGAGTGCCAACTATGGCTACACCTTC.

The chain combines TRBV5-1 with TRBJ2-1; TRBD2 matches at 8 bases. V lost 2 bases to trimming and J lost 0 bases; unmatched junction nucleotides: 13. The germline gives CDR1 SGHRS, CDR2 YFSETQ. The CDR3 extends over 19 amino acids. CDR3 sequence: CASSFPQRGTGSSYNEQFF. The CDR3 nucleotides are TGCGCCAGCAGCTTCCCCCAGCGGGGGACCGGGAGCTCCTACAATGAGCAGTTCTTC.

CDR3 protein: CSARDPLPRDRVYEQYF. CDR3 DNA: TGCAGTGCTAGAGATCCATTGCCCCGGGACAGGGTCTACGAGCAGTACTTC. The chain joins TRBV20-1 to TRBJ2-7; 9 nucleotides match TRBD1. This CDR3 spans 17 amino acids. Germline CDR1 reads DFQATT; CDR2 reads SNEGSKA (reference sequence). The V segment lost 0 bases and the J segment 3 bases; nucleotides outside the gene matches: 12.